The next 13 T cell receptor beta chains were all read from a single sample in a study of blood T cell repertoires in COVID-19. TCRdb keeps only in-frame clones here, not all; method: immunoSEQ multiplex PCR. The sample consists of a few hundred thousand clones, about nine tenths of them appearing once. The sample was peripheral blood. These receptors all come from a man in his thirties or forties who had recovered from COVID-19.

In this sample, this clone turned up once. The chain joins TRBV15 to TRBJ1-1; perhaps TRBD1 as D (5 bases). The germline V and J ends were trimmed by 4 bases and 0 bases, with 21 bases remaining between them. This CDR3 is built from 18 residues. Germline-derived CDR1 and CDR2 are LNHNV and YYDKDF (reference sequence). The CDR3 is CATSKWGVVNFLNTEAFF. CDR3 nucleotide sequence: TGTGCCACCAGCAAGTGGGGGGTGGTTAACTTCTTGAACACTGAAGCTTTCTTT.

V gene TRBV19 combines with J gene TRBJ1-2; 11 nucleotides match TRBD1. Germline V gene data show CDR1 as LNHDA and CDR2 as SQIVND (reference sequence). CDR3 length: 15 residues. The V and J ends lost 5 bases and 4 bases, in that order; junction bases with no gene match: 6. CDR3: CASSSGQGAPYGYTF. The CDR3 DNA reads TGTGCCAGTAGTTCTGGACAGGGGGCCCCCTATGGCTACACCTTC.

The chain recombines TRBV28 with TRBJ2-3, with D tentatively TRBD2 (5 bases). CDR3 length: 17 amino acids. V lost 4 bases to trimming and J lost 2 bases, with 19 bases between them. Germline assignment: CDR1 MDHEN and CDR2 SYDVKM. The CDR3 sequence: CASSSTLGVGFTDTQYF. The CDR3 DNA sequence: TGTGCCAGCAGTTCCACTCTGGGAGTGGGCTTCACAGATACGCAGTATTTT.

The V call is TRBV6-5, the J call TRBJ2-1; D gene ambiguous. Trimming stripped 2 bases from V and 4 bases from J, with 12 bases between. Germline values: CDR1 MNHEY, CDR2 SVGAGI. This CDR3 region has 15 residues. The CDR3 DNA follows: TGTGCCAGCAGTTACGGAGCAGCCTCATACAATGAGCAGTTCTTC. Protein product: CASSYGAASYNEQFF.

The CDR3 loop reads CASTTRPGGPNTGELFF. In nucleotides, the CDR3 is TGTGCCAGCACCACCCGGCCGGGGGGGCCGAACACCGGGGAGCTGTTTTTT. This sequence joins TRBV7-6 and TRBJ2-2; 8 bases align to TRBD2. The CDR3 loop spans 17 amino acids. V shed 7 bases, J shed 0 bases, and the junction held 10 bases outside the gene matches. Germline V gene data show CDR1 as SGHVS and CDR2 as FNYEAQ.

The chain couples TRBV18 to TRBJ2-7, with a possible D match to TRBD1 (5 bases). Trimming took 2 bases from V and 2 from J, leaving 7 bases between them. Looked up from germline, CDR1 is KGHSH and CDR2 is LQKENI. This CDR3 region has 13 residues. Written as DNA, the CDR3 is TGTGCCAGCTCACCAGCGGACACCTACGAGCAGTACTTC. Encoded protein: CASSPADTYEQYF.

The chain links TRBV3-1 (or the pseudogene TRBV3-2) to TRBJ1-2, with D perhaps TRBD1 (5 bases). The CDR3 covers 13 residues. V was clipped by 4 bases and J by 10 bases, with 16 bases between them. Germline V gene lookup returns CDR1 LGHDT and CDR2 YNNKEL (reference sequence). The chain's CDR3 is CASSPSIQVVYTF. The CDR3 nucleotides are TGTGCCAGCAGCCCTTCAATACAGGTGGTCTACACCTTC.

The chain couples TRBV11-3 to TRBJ2-5; 7 positions match TRBD1. V lost 1 base to trimming and J lost 5 bases; unmatched junction nucleotides: 4. The CDR3 totals 14 residues. Per the germline V gene, CDR1 is SGHNT and CDR2 is YENEEA. This chain's CDR3 is CASSLGGTAETQYF. The DNA for the CDR3 is TGTGCCAGCAGCTTAGGGGGGACAGCCGAGACCCAGTACTTC.

In this sample, this clone turned up a few times. The same CDR3 is also encoded by other DNA sequences in this sample. This chain uses TRBV19 with TRBJ2-5; D is perhaps TRBD1 (6 bases). V dropped 1 base and J dropped 5 bases, with 11 bases sitting between them. CDR3 length: 14 residues. In germline, CDR1 is LNHDA, CDR2 SQIVND (reference sequence). The CDR3 DNA follows: TGTGCCAGTAGTATAGCAGGGGCCGGTGAGACCCAGTACTTC. Translated, it gives CASSIAGAGETQYF.

The chain's CDR3 is CASNVLTSGGFGETQYF. Here the CDR3 DNA reads TGTGCCAGCAACGTACTCACTAGCGGGGGGTTTGGAGAGACCCAGTACTTC. J is TRBJ2-5 and V is TRBV7-9, with 12 bases fitting TRBD2. The V and J ends lost 7 bases and 4 bases, in that order; junction bases with no gene match: 13. Looked up from germline, CDR1 is SEHNR and CDR2 is FQNEAQ (reference sequence). The CDR3 length is 17 residues.

A single count supports this clone. The chain links TRBV15 to TRBJ2-7; D is perhaps TRBD1 (5 bases). CDR1 LNHNV and CDR2 YYDKDF come from the germline V gene (reference sequence). V lost 2 bases and J 0 bases, leaving 8 bases between the germline ends. The length of the CDR3 is 14 residues. The CDR3: CATSRRGSSYEQYF. DNA for the CDR3: TGTGCCACCAGCAGAAGGGGAAGCTCCTACGAGCAGTACTTC.

This clone came up a few times. V is TRBV6-5 and J is TRBJ1-5; 7 nucleotides align to TRBD1. The CDR3 covers 13 residues. Germline lookup yields CDR1 MNHEY and CDR2 SVGAGI. The trim removed 6 bases at V and 7 bases at J, leaving 6 bases unmatched. DNA of the CDR3: TGTGCCAGCAGGCGACAGGGTGGACAGCCCCAGCATTTT. It yields the protein CASRRQGGQPQHF.

The chain joins TRBV11-3 to TRBJ2-2, with 9 bases aligning to TRBD2. CDR1 SGHNT and CDR2 YENEEA come from the germline V gene. Trimming cost V 1 base and J 3 bases; bases outside gene matches: 3. The CDR3 covers 16 residues. The CDR3 DNA is TGTGCCAGCAGCTTAGGGACTAGCGCGTACACCGGGGAGCTGTTTTTT. It translates to CASSLGTSAYTGELFF.